This T cell receptor beta chain came from a study of blood T cell repertoires in COVID-19 (dated by TCRdb to 2018 to 2020). A note on the overall study: The collaborator samples originated in the United States, Italy and Spain and spanned the acute and convalescent phases of COVID-19. The prospective study material was composed of cDNA or gDNA derived from T cells, B-cell-depleted T cells, or PBMCs. The dataset comprised deeply sampled blood TCRbeta repertoires from subjects exposed to, actively infected with, or recovered from COVID-19. The repertoires were released in a freely available public database meant as a resource for research on the immune response to SARS-CoV-2. The samples were drawn from the first 160 participants of the ongoing ImmuneRACE study and from about 1,200 subjects provided by 6 global collaborators. Nearly every sample came with metadata listing a de-identified subject ID, COVID-19 status, age in years and sex. Where available, HLA class I and class II types were taken from metadata supplied by the sample provider and were not determined by assay-based typing.

TCRbeta CDR3 regions were amplified from genomic DNA using the immunoSEQ Assay, a bias-controlled multiplex PCR. Regarding the original processing steps: The number of nucleated cells in each sample was estimated from the amplification of reference gene primers within the assay. Sequence reads were collapsed and filtered to measure the absolute abundance of every unique TCRbeta CDR3 rearrangement. For each sample, productive Simpson clonality was calculated by taking the square root of Simpson's diversity index across productive rearrangements. Not all clones reach the TCRdb copy of this immuneACCESS table, which keeps in-frame sequences only. Checked studies attribute under half of the gap to unresolved V genes and leave the rest unexplained. V and J calls and clone size come straight from that table; D and trimming were deduced from the DNA. Present in this sample are 250,000 to 300,000 clones, around 90% of which were seen just once. The top ten clonotypes cover approximately 3.3% of the sample.

As regards this clone: Which antigen it targets is not known. No base quality values were provided; no much bigger clone lies one nucleotide off.

General findings and caveats noted by the study authors: The quantity of clinical and demographic metadata differed by source and by participant and was supplied without curation.

Collaborating institutions collected whole blood in K2EDTA tubes following their own protocols. Collaborator samples were shipped for TCRbeta analysis as frozen whole blood, isolated PBMCs, or DNA extracted from either sample type. The sequencing sample was made of peripheral blood. The TCR comes from a woman aged 40 to 50 with acute or convalescent COVID-19.

The nucleotide sequence is TGTGCCGGCGGGGTTCGCGTAACCTACGAGCAGTACGTC. This encodes CAGGVRVTYEQYV. In this chain, TRBV9 is recombined with TRBJ2-7; the best D guess is TRBD2, with 6 bases matching. The CDR3 starts with the cysteine, ends with the valine, and has 13 residues. The entry retains the CDR3 DNA only, 39 bases that are in frame from base 1. V and J are truncated by 10 bases and 2 bases respectively, leaving an intervening sequence of 16 bases. According to the germline V gene, CDR1 reads SGDLS and CDR2 reads YYNGEE.